This T cell receptor beta chain stems from a study of PD-L1 blockade in urothelial cancer. Study details: Starting around 2014, patients were given atezolizumab (1,200 mg intravenously every 3 weeks).

Looked up from germline, CDR1 is SGDLS and CDR2 is YYNGEE. V gave up 3 bases and J gave up 4 bases; unmatched junction bases: 5. The CDR3 covers 15 residues. Synthetic TCR analog templates were spiked into each PCR. The protocol was immunoSEQ multiplex PCR, while the TCRdb copy is restricted to in-frame clones and leaves out a portion. The table lists about 35,000 clones, just over 35% of them singletons. This sample comprised tumor tissue, obtained before atezolizumab (anti-PD-L1) treatment. The TCR sequence derives from a man in his sixties with urothelial cancer. J is TRBJ2-5 and V is TRBV9, with TRBD1 identical over 11 bases. The CDR3 sequence: CASSASGQGGETQYF. DNA for the CDR3: TGTGCCAGCAGCGCTTCGGGACAGGGGGGAGAGACCCAGTACTTC.